Shown below are 21 T cell receptor beta chains from a single sample sequenced in a study of cytomegalovirus exposure and HLA in healthy donors. PCR used 60 Vbeta primers and 13 Jbeta primers. Profiled with immunoSEQ multiplex PCR; TCRdb holds only in-frame clones, not every one. The table shows about 210,000 clones, with under 85% occurring only once. Specimen: PBMCs. The receptors were sampled from a woman aged 50 to 60 in good health and CMV-seropositive.

The chain combines TRBV27 with TRBJ1-5; no reliable D call. The ends were cut back, 6 bases at V and 4 bases at J, with 16 bases in the middle. Per the germline V gene, CDR1 is MNHEY and CDR2 is SMNVEV (reference sequence). The CDR3 loop spans 15 amino acids. The DNA for the CDR3 is TGTGCCAGCAGCACTGATTGGACGGGGAATCAGCCCCAGCATTTT. Protein: CASSTDWTGNQPQHF.

This chain joins TRBV28 and TRBJ1-1, with TRBD1 matching over 7 bases. The CDR3 length is 17 residues. V lost 5 bases and J lost 4; bases outside the gene matches: 16. Germline V gene sequence: CDR1 MDHEN, CDR2 SYDVKM. The CDR3, as DNA: TGTGCCAGCAGTCTCGGAAAACTAACAGGGGCGGGCACTGAAGCTTTCTTT. It translates to CASSLGKLTGAGTEAFF.

The CDR3 DNA sequence: TGTGCCAGCAGCCGCAAGGGGGGGGCTAGCACAGATACGCAGTATTTT. This gives the protein CASSRKGGASTDTQYF. V and J are TRBV7-2 and TRBJ2-3, with D perhaps TRBD2 (7 bases). The germline V gene has CDR1 SGHTA and CDR2 FQGNSA. The CDR3 extends over 16 amino acids. Between the trimmed V and J ends, which lost 5 bases and 0 bases, there was a span of 15 bases.

V is TRBV29-1 and J is TRBJ1-2; 7 nucleotides line up with TRBD1. Germline-derived CDR1 and CDR2 are SQVTM and ANQGSEA. The CDR3 spans 16 residues. Trimming cost V 0 bases and J 4 bases; bases outside gene matches: 11. The CDR3 reads CSVEDQKGARGYGYTF. CDR3 DNA: TGCAGCGTTGAAGATCAGAAGGGGGCGCGAGGCTATGGCTACACCTTC.

The chain employs TRBV5-6 and TRBJ1-2; D is unresolved. This CDR3 region has 12 residues. Trimming took off 0 bases at V and 3 bases at J, with 3 bases between the two ends. Per the germline V gene, CDR1 is SGHDT and CDR2 is YYEEEE. CDR3: CASSLAYYGYTF. The CDR3 DNA sequence: TGTGCCAGCAGCTTGGCGTACTATGGCTACACCTTC.

The chain recombines TRBV15 with TRBJ2-7, with a weak D call TRBD1 (6 bases). V lost 5 bases to trimming and J lost 2 bases, with 10 bases between them. The CDR3 runs to 13 residues. Per the germline V gene, CDR1 is LNHNV and CDR2 is YYDKDF (reference sequence). CDR3 in amino acids: CATSGQLAYEQYF. In DNA, the CDR3 is TGTGCCACCAGCGGACAGCTAGCCTACGAGCAGTACTTC.

The chain recombines TRBV5-1 with TRBJ2-3, with 9 bases fitting TRBD1. The CDR3 is 14 residues long. The V gene's germline CDR1 is SGHRS and CDR2 YFSETQ. Losses at the gene ends were 5 bases for V and 6 bases for J; bases not matched to a gene: 7. The CDR3 loop reads CASSRTGVADTQYF. The DNA of the CDR3 is TGCGCCAGCAGTAGGACAGGGGTAGCGGATACGCAGTATTTT.

The rearrangement joins TRBV6-6 to TRBJ2-1; 7 positions agree with TRBD1. Germline loops: CDR1 MNHNY, CDR2 SVGAGI (reference sequence). The CDR3 extends over 12 amino acids. J gave up 10 bases and V 6 bases, and 6 bases lay outside the gene matches. CDR3 sequence (DNA): TGTGCCAGCAGGGTACAGGGACAGGAGCAGTTCTTC. Residues: CASRVQGQEQFF.

The chain employs TRBV5-1 and TRBJ2-3; D is uncertain. This CDR3 has 14 residues. Per germline, CDR1 SGHRS and CDR2 YFSETQ. V gave up 0 bases and J gave up 1 base, with 6 bases separating them. CDR3 amino acids: CASSLAYRTDTQYF. CDR3 DNA: TGCGCCAGCAGCTTGGCTTATCGCACAGATACGCAGTATTTT.

The rearrangement joins TRBV27 to TRBJ1-2; weak D call: TRBD1 (5 bases). This CDR3 spans 15 amino acids. V was pared by 1 base and J by 8 bases, with 17 bases between. The germline gives CDR1 MNHEY, CDR2 SMNVEV (reference sequence). CDR3 DNA sequence: TGTGCCAGCAGTTTATATTCCAGGGCTGCTAGAGGCTACACCTTC. It encodes CASSLYSRAARGYTF.

Worth noting for this clone: The junction does not match germline at one end; this may be a read error. This chain connects TRBV7-3 to TRBJ2-7; tentatively, D is TRBD2 (5 bases). The CDR3 is 14 amino acids. CDR1 is SGHTA and CDR2 is FQGTGA in the germline V gene. The CDR3 nucleotides read TGTGCCGGCAGCCCCACGGGGTCCTCCTACGAGCAGTACTTC. Residues: CAGSPTGSSYEQYF.

J is TRBJ1-2 and V is TRBV11-2; D might be TRBD1 (6 bases). V lost 5 bases and J 2 bases, leaving 6 bases between the germline ends. CDR3 length: 12 residues. Germline V gives CDR1 SGHAT, CDR2 FQNNGV. The CDR3 coding sequence is TGTGCCAGCAGCACAGGGAACTATGGCTACACCTTC. It yields the protein CASSTGNYGYTF.

The chain is built from TRBV11-2 and TRBJ1-6; D is undetermined. Germline V gene lookup returns CDR1 SGHAT and CDR2 FQNNGV. V was cut by 6 bases and J by 10 bases, with 19 bases left in between. The CDR3 is 15 residues long. The CDR3 region has the DNA TGTGCCAGCAGGGAAGTGCGGGGATTCGACTCACCCCTCCACTTT. Translation: CASREVRGFDSPLHF.

The V and J genes are TRBV6-5 and TRBJ2-1; a weak D match, TRBD1 (5 bases). The germline V and J ends were trimmed by 8 bases and 3 bases, with 11 bases remaining between them. This CDR3 spans 13 amino acids. Germline loops: CDR1 MNHEY, CDR2 SVGAGI. DNA for the CDR3: TGTGCCAGCCAGCGACAGCTCTACAATGAGCAGTTCTTC. As protein: CASQRQLYNEQFF.

Comments on this clone: At one end the junction does not follow the germline gene, possibly because of a read error. This rearrangement joins TRBV27 to TRBJ2-7, with unresolved D. CDR3 length: 13 amino acids. Germline V lookup: CDR1 MNHEY, CDR2 SMNVEV (reference sequence). The DNA of the CDR3 is TGTGCCAGCAGAGGAACCAACTACTACGGGCAGTACTTC. It encodes CASRGTNYYGQYF.

This chain uses TRBV19 with TRBJ2-3; 7 positions match TRBD1. From germline, CDR1 is LNHDA and CDR2 SQIVND (reference sequence). The CDR3 sequence is 15 residues long. With 1 base clipped from V and 6 bases from J, the junction kept 7 bases outside the gene matches. DNA of the CDR3: TGTGCCAGTAGTATAGGAAGGGGGCGCGTGGATACGCAGTATTTT. Amino acid sequence: CASSIGRGRVDTQYF.

V gene TRBV15 combines with J gene TRBJ1-1; D ambiguous. With 1 base removed from V and 3 bases from J, the gap between germline ends came to 9 bases. The CDR3 covers 14 residues. Per the germline V gene, CDR1 is LNHNV and CDR2 is YYDKDF (reference sequence). CDR3 sequence: CATSRGVGYTEAFF. DNA of the CDR3: TGTGCCACCAGCAGAGGCGTGGGCTACACTGAAGCTTTCTTT. Complete variable domain (other parts from reference TRBV15 and TRBJ1-1): DAMVIQNPRYQVTQFGKPVTLSCSQTLNHNVMYWYQQKSSQAPKLLFHYYDKDFNNEADTPDNFQSRRPNTSFCFLDIRSPGLGDTAMYLCATSRGVGYTEAFFGQGTRLTVV.

The chain employs TRBV5-6 and TRBJ2-4; D is unresolved. Deletions cut 0 bases from V and 0 bases from J, with 4 bases between. Per germline, CDR1 SGHDT and CDR2 YYEEEE. The CDR3 is made up of 14 amino acids. The CDR3 nucleotides are TGTGCCAGCAGCTTGGCTTTAGCCAAAAACATTCAGTACTTC. Encoded protein: CASSLALAKNIQYF. The entire variable domain, with the rest obtained from reference TRBV5-6 and TRBJ2-4, is as follows: DAGVTQSPTHLIKTRGQQVTLRCSPKSGHDTVSWYQQALGQGPQFIFQYYEEEERQRGNFPDRFSGHQFPNYSSELNVNALLLGDSALYLCASSLALAKNIQYFGAGTRLSVL.

The chain employs TRBV4-2 and TRBJ1-2; D call uncertain. The CDR3 has 15 amino acids. V lost 1 base, J lost 8 bases, and 17 bases lay in between. The germline V gene has CDR1 LGHNA and CDR2 YNFKEQ. CDR3 protein: CASSQVPGSEIGYTF. Here the CDR3 DNA reads TGTGCCAGCAGCCAAGTTCCGGGGAGCGAAATCGGCTACACCTTC.

The chain employs TRBV4-3 and TRBJ1-4; 9 bases line up with TRBD1. This CDR3 is built from 17 residues. V gave up 1 base and J gave up 2 bases; unmatched junction bases: 5. Germline V gene lookup returns CDR1 LGHNA and CDR2 YSLEER. CDR3 protein: CASSQVGTGPTNEKLFF. The CDR3 DNA is TGCGCCAGCAGCCAAGTCGGGACAGGGCCTACTAATGAAAAACTGTTTTTT.

This clone was seen only once. The chain is built from TRBV9 and TRBJ1-1; D unclear. This CDR3 region has 14 residues. The germline gives CDR1 SGDLS, CDR2 YYNGEE. The V end lost 4 bases, the J end lost 2 bases, and 12 bases lay between the germline ends. The CDR3 region is CASSPSHLNTEAFF. DNA for the CDR3: TGTGCCAGCAGCCCTTCGCATCTAAACACTGAAGCTTTCTTT.